The sequence of this T cell receptor beta chain was determined in a study of beta chain features in type 1 diabetes. Background on the study: Age, gender and cell yields were similar between patients and healthy donors.

Sequencing targeted expressed TCRB transcripts, as all isolated RNA had been reverse transcribed. Profiled with immunoSEQ multiplex PCR; TCRdb holds only in-frame clones, not every one. The repertoire holds about 340,000 clones, approximately 8% seen once, with approximately 0.44% in the top ten. Germline values: CDR1 MNHNY, CDR2 SVGAGI (reference sequence). CDR3 size: 14 residues. Losses at the gene ends were 5 bases for V and 2 bases for J; bases not matched to a gene: 3. This clone occurred a few times. Its antigen is not identified. Study-wide findings and caveats: Researchers reported that naive, central memory and Treg TCRB repertoires appeared more similar in patients than in healthy donors. At VDJ recombination sites, type 1 diabetes patients had fewer insertions and more deleted nucleotides.

The sequence came from a young woman in good health. The sequencing input was central memory CD4+ T cells from blood. The chain uses TRBV6-6 and TRBJ1-3; 7 bases agree with TRBD1. The CDR3 DNA reads as TGTGCCAGCAGTGGCAGGGGGGCTGGAAACACCATATATTTT. This gives the protein CASSGRGAGNTIYF.